A selection of T cell receptor beta chains follows, all from one sample in a study of EBV T-cell therapy then PD-1 blockade in nasopharyngeal carcinoma. Their antigens remain unidentified. This table comes from immunoSEQ multiplex PCR, and its TCRdb copy is limited to in-frame clones, with some not included. The repertoire holds roughly 14,000 clones, around four fifths seen once, with approximately 30% in the top ten. Sequences were derived from CD8+ T cells from blood, sampled at roughly day 110 from a patient whose treatment included autologous EBV-specific T cells and nivolumab. The receptors originated from a man aged 35 to 55 with nasopharyngeal carcinoma. CDR3s include the opening cysteine and the closing phenylalanine or tryptophan.

j_call	v_call	cdr3_aa
TRBJ1-1	TRBV4-2	CASSQDDRGLMNTEAFF
TRBJ2-6	TRBV29-1	CSVGTADSGANVLTF
TRBJ2-2	TRBV4-2	CASSLTLDTGELFF
TRBJ2-7	TRBV7-8	CASSRDGAYEQYF
TRBJ2-7	TRBV5-5	CASSLGWGGDEQYF
TRBJ1-2	TRBV3-1/TRBV3-2	CASSPPTAYGYTF
TRBJ1-6	TRBV27	CASSSGGSNSPLHF
TRBJ2-2	TRBV5-4	CASSLSRGTGELFF
TRBJ2-7	TRBV6-1	CASSEGTSGSYEQYF
TRBJ2-2	TRBV24-1	CATSDPTYRNTGELFF
TRBJ2-7	TRBV6-2/TRBV6-3	CASSYRGRSYEQYF
TRBJ1-2	TRBV25-1	CASSGPGAYGYTF
TRBJ2-2	TRBV9	CASSVFGGPGELFF
TRBJ2-5	TRBV7-6	CASSLVAPRRTRVQETQYF
TRBJ1-4	TRBV20-1	CSARNGQKLFF
TRBJ1-1	TRBV6-5	CASSRDMNTEAFF